The source of this T cell receptor (beta chain) is a study of blood T cell repertoires in COVID-19. Overall study context: Acute and convalescent COVID-19 specimens originated in the United States, Italy and Spain. The analysed material was cDNA or gDNA that came from T cells, B-cell-depleted T cells, or PBMCs.

Original handling: Nucleated cell counts were estimated from reference gene primer amplification. Clones were sequenced by immunoSEQ multiplex PCR, and TCRdb holds only the in-frame ones, with some missing. V, J and clone size were drawn from that table, and D and trimming were deduced from the DNA. In the table there are about 110,000 clones, approximately 81% of which are singletons. CDR1 is LNHDA, CDR2 SQIVND, per germline (reference sequence). Trimming pared 4 bases from V and 1 base from J, leaving 11 bases between. The CDR3 is made up of 15 amino acids. This clone was recorded many times. The clonotype comes from a human donor in a cohort sampled during active COVID-19. The chain combines TRBV19 with TRBJ1-5; a possible D gene is TRBD1 (5 bases). The specimen sequenced was peripheral blood. The CDR3 loop reads CASSRTAGSNQPQHF. CDR3 sequence (DNA): TGTGCCAGTAGTAGAACGGCAGGGAGCAATCAGCCCCAGCATTTT.